A selection of T cell receptor beta chains follows, all from one sample in a study of human T cells and chemical hapten exposure. One entry per CDR3 protein, called by TCRdb with MiXCR from the RACE reads. Altogether 300,000 to 450,000 distinct CDR3 sequences are present, 5.1% being singletons, with the ten largest covering about 2.5%. The sample in question was whole blood, obtained in connection with sensitization to the hapten diphenylcyclopropenone (DPC). These TCRs come from a woman in her 50s with alopecia areata. Some clones in this sample may be carry-over from other donors' samples. CDR3s include the opening cysteine and the closing phenylalanine or tryptophan. D genes are given only for firm matches. Some rows have no size entry. The others give once, few or many, or a class for an expanded clone.

v_call: TRBV24-1; clone_size: few; d_call: TRBD2; j_call: TRBJ2-2; cdr3_nt: TGTGCCACCAGTGAAACTAGCGGGAGTGGGACCGGGGAGCTGTTTTTT; cdr3_aa: CATSETSGSGTGELFF
v_call: TRBV20-1; clone_size: .; d_call: .; j_call: TRBJ2-7; cdr3_nt: TGCAGTGCTACCACTACTGGACTGGTCCCCTACGAGCAGTACTTC; cdr3_aa: CSATTTGLVPYEQYF
v_call: TRBV5-1; clone_size: many; d_call: .; j_call: TRBJ2-3; cdr3_nt: TGCGCCAGCAGCTTGGCGGCGGGGTTTAGCACAGATACGCAGTATTTT; cdr3_aa: CASSLAAGFSTDTQYF
v_call: TRBV6-1; clone_size: .; d_call: .; j_call: TRBJ1-5; cdr3_nt: TGTGCCAGCAGTGAAGGAGAAATAACCCCGGGCAATCAGCCCCAGCATTTT; cdr3_aa: CASSEGEITPGNQPQHF
v_call: TRBV20-1; clone_size: few; d_call: .; j_call: TRBJ1-6; cdr3_nt: TGCAGTGCTAGAGATCTGGCAGATTATAATTCACCCCTCCACTTT; cdr3_aa: CSARDLADYNSPLHF
v_call: TRBV4-1; clone_size: .; d_call: .; j_call: TRBJ1-1; cdr3_nt: TGCGCCAGCAGCTCCGTTCTAAACACTGAAGCTTTCTTT; cdr3_aa: CASSSVLNTEAFF
v_call: TRBV11-2; clone_size: few; d_call: .; j_call: TRBJ2-3; cdr3_nt: TGTGCCAGCAGCTTAGCGGCGGCCTCTAGCACAGATACGCAGTATTTT; cdr3_aa: CASSLAAASSTDTQYF
v_call: TRBV20-1; clone_size: few; d_call: .; j_call: TRBJ2-1; cdr3_nt: TGCAGTGCCGAGGCGAACTCCGTTAGGCAGTTCTTC; cdr3_aa: CSAEANSVRQFF
v_call: TRBV28; clone_size: few; d_call: TRBD1; j_call: TRBJ2-2; cdr3_nt: TGTGCCAGCAGTTTCTACAGGGGGTACACCGGGGAGCTGTTTTTT; cdr3_aa: CASSFYRGYTGELFF
v_call: TRBV6-5; clone_size: few; d_call: .; j_call: TRBJ1-1; cdr3_nt: TGTGCCAGCAGTTATCAGGGGATCACTGAAGCTTTCTTT; cdr3_aa: CASSYQGITEAFF
v_call: TRBV28; clone_size: .; d_call: .; j_call: TRBJ1-1; cdr3_nt: TGTGCCAGCAGGGCGGCAGGCATCCAAGTTGAAGCTTTCTTT; cdr3_aa: CASRAAGIQVEAFF
v_call: TRBV6-1; clone_size: .; d_call: .; j_call: TRBJ2-3; cdr3_nt: TGTGCCAGCAGTGAAGGGAGGGGGCCGCGCACAGATACGCAGTATTTT; cdr3_aa: CASSEGRGPRTDTQYF
v_call: TRBV6-1; clone_size: many; d_call: TRBD2; j_call: TRBJ2-7; cdr3_nt: TGTGCCAGCAGTGGGACTAGCGGGGGGAACTACGAGCAGTACTTC; cdr3_aa: CASSGTSGGNYEQYF
v_call: TRBV20-1; clone_size: .; d_call: .; j_call: TRBJ2-1; cdr3_nt: TGCAGTGCTAGGCGAGATTACAATGAGCAGTTCTTC; cdr3_aa: CSARRDYNEQFF
v_call: TRBV6-1; clone_size: many; d_call: .; j_call: TRBJ2-2; cdr3_nt: TGTGCCAGCAGTGAATGGCCCCAGGCCTTTTGGACCGGGGAGCTGTTTTTT; cdr3_aa: CASSEWPQAFWTGELFF